These T cell receptor beta chains were read from a single sample in a study of shared clonotypes between healthy human individuals. Only in-frame clones appear in the TCRdb table, and some are missing; sequencing was by immunoSEQ multiplex PCR. The sample yields roughly 500,000 clones, 90% to 97% seen once. Specimen: naive CD4+ T cells sorted from blood. Receptor source: a young woman in good health. Each CDR3 is given with its conserved first and last residue. A D gene is named only where the DNA matches it firmly.

TRBJ2-7	TRBD2	TRBV2	TGTGCCAGCACGGCTAGCGGAAGATACGAGCAGTACTTC	CASTASGRYEQYF
TRBJ2-7	.	TRBV4-2	TGTGCCAGCAGCCCACCCGCGAAAGGCGAGTCCTACGAGCAGTACTTC	CASSPPAKGESYEQYF
TRBJ2-1	TRBD1	TRBV19	TGTGCCAGTACCAGGACAGGGCGCGGTGAGCAGTTCTTC	CASTRTGRGEQFF
TRBJ2-7	TRBD2	TRBV7-9	TGTGCCAGCAGCTCCCAAGCGGGGAGGGATTACGAGCAGTACTTC	CASSSQAGRDYEQYF
TRBJ1-5	TRBD1	TRBV18	TGTGCCAGCTCACTCTCGACAGGGGGAGGTCAGCCCCAGCATTTT	CASSLSTGGGQPQHF
TRBJ1-5	.	TRBV18	TGTGCCAGCTCACCACCGGGTGGCAATCAGCCCCAGCATTTT	CASSPPGGNQPQHF
TRBJ2-7	.	TRBV4-1	TGCGCCAGCAGCCAAGACCCAGGACGCTACGAGCAGTACTTC	CASSQDPGRYEQYF
TRBJ1-1	.	TRBV6-6	TGTGCTGGACGGACCCACCTCAGCACTGAAGCTTTCTTT	CAGRTHLSTEAFF
TRBJ2-6	.	TRBV7-9	TGTGCCAGCAGCTTAATGGCTGGGGCCAACGTCCTGACTTTC	CASSLMAGANVLTF
TRBJ2-4	.	TRBV9	TGTGCCAGCAGCGCCGCGGACTTGCGAATTCAGTACTTC	CASSAADLRIQYF
TRBJ2-7	.	TRBV6-1	TGTGCCAGCAGTGTCTCCGGGGCAACCTACGAGCAGTACTTC	CASSVSGATYEQYF
TRBJ1-1	.	TRBV5-1	TGCGCCAGCAGCCCCGCGGACATGAACACTGAAGCTTTCTTT	CASSPADMNTEAFF
TRBJ2-7	TRBD1	TRBV7-6	TGTGCCAGCAGCTTTGGGTCGGCAGGGGGCGCGGTATCCTACGAGCAGTACTTC	CASSFGSAGGAVSYEQYF
TRBJ2-5	.	TRBV7-9	TGTGCCAGCAGTTTGGGAAAAGAGACCCAGTACTTC	CASSLGKETQYF
TRBJ1-5	TRBD1	TRBV25-1	TGTGCCAGCAGTTCGGACAGGGGAGGGGGGTTTAGCAATCAGCCCCAGCATTTT	CASSSDRGGGFSNQPQHF
TRBJ2-1	TRBD2	TRBV5-1	TGCGCCAGCGGATACACTAGCGGTGCGTCCTACAATGAGCAGTTCTTC	CASGYTSGASYNEQFF
TRBJ2-1	TRBD2	TRBV20-1	TGCAGTGCTAGTGTTAGCGGGAGACCGTTCTTC	CSASVSGRPFF
TRBJ2-3	.	TRBV2	TGTGCCAGCACTGTGAGCGGGACACTCGATACGCAGTATTTT	CASTVSGTLDTQYF
TRBJ1-1	.	TRBV19	TGTGCCAGTAGTATAGAGGGCAGAGAAGCTTTCTTT	CASSIEGREAFF
TRBJ1-5	.	TRBV19	TGTGCCAGTAGTATAGATCGTGGGGACGTATTTAATAGCAATCAGCCCCAGCATTTT	CASSIDRGDVFNSNQPQHF
TRBJ2-5	.	TRBV2	TGTGCCAGCAGTGGGAGCGGGGAGACCCAGTACTTC	CASSGSGETQYF